This T cell receptor (beta chain) was sequenced during a study of human T cells and chemical hapten exposure. Findings of the study overall: Expanded TCRs formed significantly more large CDR3 similarity clusters than controls.

In germline, CDR1 is SNHLY, CDR2 FYNNEI. V lost 2 bases, J lost 9 bases, and 11 bases lay in between. This CDR3 spans 14 amino acids. Time point specified: pre-sensitization, week 0. Regarding treatment: therapeutic diphenylcyclopropenone sensitization with weekly scalp DPC. A single record per CDR3 protein comes from TCRdb applying MiXCR to the RACE reads. The table records 87,000 or so distinct CDR3 sequences, about 8.9% of them present only once. This clonotype was seen at least ten times. Its antigen is currently unknown. This sequence was found in a woman aged 40-49 years with alopecia areata. Some clones in this sample may be carry-over from other donors' samples. The J gene is TRBJ1-6, the V gene TRBV2, with D tentatively TRBD1 (5 bases). The sample here was whole blood, taken in connection with sensitization to the hapten diphenylcyclopropenone (DPC). CDR3 amino acids: CASSEIQGSSPLHF. CDR3 nucleotides: TGTGCCAGCAGTGAAATTCAGGGTTCTTCACCCCTCCACTTT. Full variable domain (rest looked up from reference TRBV2 and TRBJ1-6): EPEVTQTPSHQVTQMGQEVILRCVPISNHLYFYWYRQILGQKVEFLVSFYNNEISEKSEIFDDQFSVERPDGSNFTLKIRSTKLEDSAMYFCASSEIQGSSPLHFGNGTRLTVT.